This T cell receptor (beta chain) was recorded in a study of T cells in women clearing cervical HPV infection. CDR1 is SGHRS, CDR2 YFSETQ, per germline. Trimming cost V 1 base and J 2 bases, with 7 bases left between them. CDR3 size: 14 residues. Notes on this clone: The read ends 3 residues before the CDR3 terminus; that terminus is restored from the germline J gene.

Repertoires were generated with immunoSEQ multiplex PCR, while TCRdb's copy carries only in-frame clones and drops some. This sample's table reports 30,000 to 35,000 clones. V is TRBV5-1 and J is TRBJ2-1, with D unclear. The sequenced sample was blood buffy coat. The sequence derives from a woman between 18 and 69 years old with a cervical HPV16 infection that either progressed to CIN3+ or cleared (not recorded which). The CDR3 bases that were read are TGCGCCAGCAGCTTGCCAGCGACCTACAATGAG. Protein: CASSLPATYNE. The full CDR3 protein reads CASSLPATYNEQFF. The whole variable domain, remainder taken from reference TRBV5-1 and TRBJ2-1, is KAGVTQTPRYLIKTRGQQVTLSCSPISGHRSVSWYQQTPGQGLQFLFEYFSETQRNKGNFPGRFSGRQFSNSRSEMNVSTLELGDSALYLCASSLPATYNEQFFGPGTRLTVL.